Reported below is one TCR beta chain. Here immunoSEQ multiplex PCR was the method, and the copy in TCRdb shows in-frame clones only, minus some. The repertoire holds 550,000 to 800,000 clones, with 80% to 90% as singletons. This sample was taken from a study of shared T cell receptors in the human thymus. Germline CDR1 is SQVTM and CDR2 is ANQGSEA. CDR3 length: 15 residues. The V and J ends lost 4 bases and 0 bases, in that order; junction bases with no gene match: 5. These data were also reused for a study on human thymus T cells. As that study records: The thymus was resected at corrective cardiac surgery. V and J gene usage appeared biased in thymic and blood repertoires. Unrelated individuals had highly overlapping thymic repertoires, as reported in related research.

The chain links TRBV29-1 to TRBJ2-3; 9 bases align to TRBD2. The clonotype comes from a girl less than two years old with a congenital heart defect. The source material was thymocytes. The CDR3, as DNA: TGCAGCGTTGCTAGCGGGGTCGCTAGCACAGATACGCAGTATTTT. It codes for CSVASGVASTDTQYF.